The clone carrying this TCR beta chain turned up a few times. TCRdb called the 5' RACE reads again in MiXCR, with one record for every CDR3 protein. The top ten clones hold approximately 16% of a sample with about 180,000 distinct CDR3 sequences, approximately 9.9% of them seen once. CDR1 LGHNA and CDR2 YSLEER come from the germline V gene. Between the trimmed V and J ends, which lost 2 bases and 6 bases, there was a span of 16 bases. The CDR3 sequence is 15 residues long. This entry is derived from a study of CD8 T cells in ankylosing spondylitis. The specimen was blood, either unsorted or a sorted T cell fraction (not recorded which). The chain has TRBV4-3 and TRBJ1-1; D possibly corresponds to TRBD1 (5 bases). This clonotype was sampled from a female donor with ankylosing spondylitis or in good health (not recorded which). The DNA of the CDR3 is TGCGCCAGCAGCCAATACCCGGGACGGGGCGCTGAAGCTTTCTTT. This sequence encodes CASSQYPGRGAEAFF.